One and the same sample provided the 10 T cell receptor beta chains below, sequenced in a study of blood T cell repertoires in COVID-19. The data were produced by immunoSEQ multiplex PCR, yet TCRdb's version contains in-frame clones alone and is incomplete. The profile shows 140,000 to 150,000 clones, around 80% of them singletons. Sequencing was carried out using peripheral blood. These receptors were obtained from a human donor with acute or convalescent COVID-19. The donor label of this sample is uncertain.

The J gene is TRBJ1-1, the V gene TRBV7-2; D is possibly TRBD1 (5 bases). This CDR3 comprises 14 residues. The V end was cut by 3 bases, the J end by 2 bases, with 10 bases between. Germline CDR1 reads SGHTA; CDR2 reads FQGNSA. CDR3 bases: TGTGCCAGCAGCTTTGGGGGGGTTAACACTGAAGCTTTCTTT. Protein product: CASSFGGVNTEAFF.

V gene TRBV2 combines with J gene TRBJ1-2; TRBD1 aligns across 9 bases. The CDR3 totals 17 residues. The J segment lost 1 base and the V segment lost 7 bases, leaving 13 bases of the junction unmatched. The germline V gene has CDR1 SNHLY and CDR2 FYNNEI. CDR3 region: CASIRAPGQGVNYGYTF. CDR3 nucleotides: TGTGCCAGCATCCGGGCTCCGGGACAGGGTGTTAACTATGGCTACACCTTC.

The chain carries TRBV19 and TRBJ1-2; TRBD1 matches 11 bases. Trimming cost V 5 bases and J 4 bases; bases outside gene matches: 6. Germline lookup yields CDR1 LNHDA and CDR2 SQIVND (reference sequence). The CDR3 is made up of 15 amino acids. This CDR3 reads CASSFGQGAGYGYTF. The CDR3 bases are TGTGCCAGTAGTTTCGGACAGGGGGCAGGCTATGGCTACACCTTC.

This clone was counted a few times. The CDR3 here is CASSPRDRGGAEAFF. CDR3 in DNA: TGTGCCAGCTCACCCAGGGACAGGGGGGGAGCTGAAGCTTTCTTT. The chain links TRBV18 to TRBJ1-1; TRBD1 aligns across 11 bases. Per the germline V gene, CDR1 is KGHSH and CDR2 is LQKENI. The V segment lost 3 bases and the J segment 6 bases; nucleotides outside the gene matches: 6. This CDR3 has 15 amino acids.

This chain uses TRBV7-9 with TRBJ1-2; no firm D call. V gave up 1 base and J gave up 5 bases, with 17 bases separating them. This CDR3 has 16 residues. Germline V gene lookup returns CDR1 SEHNR and CDR2 FQNEAQ (reference sequence). CDR3 residues: CASSLGSGYSTYGYTF. The CDR3, as DNA: TGTGCCAGCAGCTTAGGATCGGGATATTCCACGTATGGCTACACCTTC.

The J gene is TRBJ2-3, the V gene TRBV7-8, with 12 bases fitting TRBD2. Germline V lookup: CDR1 SGHVS, CDR2 FQNEAQ. The CDR3 runs to 17 residues. V lost 1 base to trimming and J lost 4 bases; unmatched junction nucleotides: 6. The CDR3 sequence: CASSLVPTSGGPDTQYF. CDR3 sequence (DNA): TGTGCCAGCAGCTTAGTACCGACTAGCGGGGGACCAGATACGCAGTATTTT.

V gene TRBV30 combines with J gene TRBJ2-1; 7 positions agree with TRBD2. From germline, CDR1 is GTSNPN and CDR2 SVGIG (reference sequence). This CDR3 region has 15 residues. After removal of 3 bases from V and 8 bases from J, the junction contained 13 bases not matched to a gene. The CDR3 DNA reads TGTGCCTGGAGCCCTTTGGGCGGGGGTACGGATGAGCAGTTCTTC. This translates into CAWSPLGGGTDEQFF. Full variable domain (rest looked up from reference TRBV30 and TRBJ2-1): SQTIHQWPATLVQPVGSPLSLECTVEGTSNPNLYWYRQAAGRGLQLLFYSVGIGQISSEVPQNLSASRPQDRQFILSSKKLLLSDSGFYLCAWSPLGGGTDEQFFGPGTRLTVL.

This clone was detected once. The chain has TRBV25-1 and TRBJ1-1, with TRBD1 as a possible D gene (6 bases). V lost 3 bases and J 6 bases, leaving 11 bases between the germline ends. This CDR3 has 13 amino acids. Germline V gene data show CDR1 as MGHDK and CDR2 as SYGVNS. CDR3 amino acids: CASSERTVAEAFF. As DNA, the CDR3 is TGTGCCAGCAGTGAGAGGACAGTCGCTGAAGCTTTCTTT. The full variable domain, with the rest looked up from reference TRBV25-1 and TRBJ1-1, is EADIYQTPRYLVIGTGKKITLECSQTMGHDKMYWYQQDPGMELHLIHYSYGVNSTEKGDLSSESTVSRIRTEHFPLTLESARPSHTSQYLCASSERTVAEAFFGQGTRLTVV.

The chain couples TRBV10-1 to TRBJ1-6; unclear D gene. V dropped 8 bases and J dropped 7 bases, with 12 bases sitting between them. Germline loops: CDR1 WNHNN, CDR2 SYGVQD (reference sequence). This CDR3 is 13 amino acids long. The CDR3: CASARGYNSPLHF. CDR3 nucleotide sequence: TGCGCCAGCGCTCGAGGGTACAATTCACCCCTCCACTTT.

V is TRBV3-1 (or the pseudogene TRBV3-2) and J is TRBJ2-5, with TRBD2 matching over 15 bases. Germline CDR1 LGHDT, CDR2 YNNKEL (reference sequence). With 1 base clipped from V and 6 bases from J, the junction kept 9 bases outside the gene matches. The CDR3 runs to 18 residues. The CDR3 is CASSQGTSGGGTIKTQYF. CDR3 DNA sequence: TGTGCCAGCAGCCAAGGGACTAGCGGGGGGGGAACGATTAAGACCCAGTACTTC.